Following are 4 T cell receptor beta chains from one sample sequenced in a study of T-cell memory formation after mild COVID-19. TCRdb re-derived calls from the 5' RACE reads in MiXCR, one entry per CDR3 protein. This sample has some 250,000 distinct CDR3 sequences, with more than 15% found just once. Sequencing was performed on PBMCs or a T cell subset sorted from them (not recorded which). All receptors come from a man aged 18 to 29 who had mild COVID-19 (a few samples of this study predate the infection). Cell type and time point are not known.

This clonotype has a handful of counts. This chain joins TRBV12-3 or TRBV12-4 and TRBJ1-2; D remains unclear. The CDR3 extends over 17 amino acids. V lost 2 bases to trimming and J lost 0 bases, with 16 bases between them. CDR3 sequence: CASSLQGRSRANYGYTF. CDR3 DNA: TGTGCCAGCAGTTTACAAGGTAGAAGTCGAGCTAACTATGGCTACACCTTC.

The chain employs TRBV6-6 and TRBJ1-1; maybe TRBD1 (5 bases). Between the trimmed V and J ends, which lost 5 bases and 1 base, there was a span of 11 bases. The CDR3 consists of 14 residues. Germline lookup yields CDR1 MNHNY and CDR2 SVGAGI (reference sequence). CDR3 nucleotides: TGTGCCAGCAGTCGACAGAATAAGAACACTGAAGCTTTCTTT. It codes for CASSRQNKNTEAFF.

The chain joins TRBV4-2 to TRBJ2-7; TRBD1 matches 10 bases. In germline, CDR1 is LGHNA, CDR2 YNFKEQ. V shed 1 base, J shed 1 base, and the junction held 4 bases outside the gene matches. CDR3 size: 16 residues. The CDR3 here is CASSQAPGQGSYEQYV. Here the CDR3 DNA reads TGTGCCAGCAGCCAAGCACCGGGACAGGGGTCCTACGAGCAGTACGTC.

The rearrangement uses TRBV6-6 and TRBJ2-3; TRBD1 might be the D (5 bases). This CDR3 contains 14 residues. Trimming pared 2 bases from V and 3 bases from J, leaving 9 bases between. Germline V lookup: CDR1 MNHNY, CDR2 SVGAGI (reference sequence). CDR3 sequence: CASSYRQGTDTQYF. Written as DNA, the CDR3 is TGTGCCAGCAGTTACCGCCAGGGAACAGATACGCAGTATTTT.